The rows below give T cell receptor beta chains drawn from one sample of a study of shared clonotypes between healthy human individuals. Sequencing was performed with immunoSEQ multiplex PCR; in TCRdb, only in-frame clones are kept and a portion is missing. This table has millions of clones, about 92% appearing once. The sample taken for sequencing was naive CD8+ T cells from PBMCs. All receptors come from a man younger than 30 in good health. Some clones in this sample may be carry-over from other donors' samples. The CDR3 runs from the conserved cysteine through the conserved F or W. D genes are given only for firm matches. A row's size may be missing; if present it is once, few, many or a size class.

d_call,v_call,clone_size,j_call,cdr3_aa,cdr3_nt
NA,TRBV5-6,NA,TRBJ2-7,CASSLGGTLAYEQYF,TGTGCCAGCAGCTTGGGAGGGACACTGGCCTACGAGCAGTACTTC
TRBD1,TRBV27,NA,TRBJ2-1,CASSATDRGAFDEQFF,TGTGCCAGCAGCGCAACAGACAGGGGAGCCTTCGATGAGCAGTTCTTC
NA,TRBV18,NA,TRBJ1-5,CASSPGSNQPQHF,TGTGCCAGCTCACCAGGGAGCAATCAGCCCCAGCATTTT
NA,TRBV5-1,NA,TRBJ1-1,CASSLGQGSTEAFF,TGCGCCAGCAGCTTGGGCCAGGGGAGCACTGAAGCTTTCTTT
NA,TRBV4-1,NA,TRBJ1-5,CASSRDDRSNQPQHF,TGCGCCAGCAGCCGAGACGACAGGTCGAATCAGCCCCAGCATTTT
TRBD1,TRBV19,NA,TRBJ2-7,CASSLRDRTPLGEQYF,TGTGCCAGTAGTCTCCGGGACAGGACTCCCTTGGGGGAGCAGTACTTC
NA,TRBV2,once,TRBJ2-5,CASSEALLVGGQETQYF,TGTGCCAGCAGTGAAGCGCTTCTAGTAGGGGGACAAGAGACCCAGTACTTC
NA,TRBV18,NA,TRBJ2-5,CASTERGRMQETQYF,TGTGCCAGCACAGAAAGGGGCAGGATGCAAGAGACCCAGTACTTC
TRBD1,TRBV28,NA,TRBJ2-3,CASSGGDRARSTQYF,TGTGCCAGCAGTGGGGGGGACAGGGCACGTAGTACGCAGTATTTT
NA,TRBV15,NA,TRBJ2-2,CATRASGGNTGELFF,TGTGCCACCAGAGCGAGTGGTGGGAACACCGGGGAGCTGTTTTTT
NA,TRBV11-2,NA,TRBJ2-4,CASSLAPEGKNIQYF,TGTGCCAGCAGCTTAGCGCCGGAAGGGAAAAACATTCAGTACTTC
NA,TRBV14,NA,TRBJ2-7,CASSQVSGRLSYEQYF,TGTGCCAGCAGCCAAGTATCAGGTCGGCTCTCCTACGAGCAGTACTTC
NA,TRBV9,NA,TRBJ2-7,CASRARNSYEQYF,TGTGCCAGCCGCGCTAGAAACTCCTACGAGCAGTACTTC
TRBD2,TRBV29-1,once,TRBJ2-2,CSAVQAGGPAGELFF,TGCAGCGCCGTTCAGGCGGGAGGGCCAGCCGGGGAGCTGTTTTTT
TRBD2,TRBV7-8,NA,TRBJ2-3,CASSEGLAGDGGTDTQYF,TGTGCCAGCAGCGAGGGACTAGCGGGAGATGGTGGCACAGATACGCAGTATTTT
TRBD1,TRBV7-6,NA,TRBJ1-4,CASSGRDRAEKLFF,TGTGCCAGCAGCGGGCGGGACAGAGCTGAAAAACTGTTTTTT
NA,TRBV5-6,NA,TRBJ1-2,CASSLLGANGYTF,TGTGCCAGCAGCTTGTTAGGGGCTAATGGCTACACCTTC
NA,TRBV2,NA,TRBJ1-1,CASSETMNTEAFF,TGTGCCAGCAGTGAAACTATGAACACTGAAGCTTTCTTT
NA,TRBV28,NA,TRBJ1-1,CASSLTRPPARHTEAFF,TGTGCCAGCAGTTTAACCCGTCCCCCGGCGCGTCACACTGAAGCTTTCTTT
NA,TRBV18,NA,TRBJ1-4,CASSKNQGPTNEKLFF,TGTGCCAGCTCAAAAAATCAGGGGCCGACTAATGAAAAACTGTTTTTT
NA,TRBV6-6,NA,TRBJ1-2,CASSRGTGGKTYGYTF,TGTGCCAGCAGTCGCGGAACAGGTGGAAAGACCTATGGCTACACCTTC
NA,TRBV27,NA,TRBJ2-1,CASSLFPQAEQFF,TGTGCCAGCAGTTTATTCCCCCAGGCTGAGCAGTTCTTC
NA,TRBV6-5,NA,TRBJ1-2,CASSSRGNGYTF,TGTGCCAGCAGTTCCCGGGGGAATGGCTACACCTTC
TRBD1,TRBV19,NA,TRBJ1-5,CASSRPGTGNGQPQHF,TGTGCCAGTAGTCGTCCCGGGACAGGGAACGGTCAGCCCCAGCATTTT
TRBD1,TRBV7-6,NA,TRBJ1-1,CASSSGTGKMNTEAFF,TGTGCCAGCAGCTCCGGGACAGGGAAAATGAACACTGAAGCTTTCTTT
NA,TRBV27,NA,TRBJ2-7,CASSFGAEQYF,TGTGCCAGCAGTTTTGGGGCCGAGCAGTACTTC
NA,TRBV15,NA,TRBJ2-5,CATSRVGGPQETQYF,TGTGCCACCAGCAGAGTGGGGGGTCCCCAAGAGACCCAGTACTTC
NA,TRBV28,NA,TRBJ1-1,CASGNPPDPAFF,TGTGCCAGCGGAAACCCGCCCGATCCGGCTTTCTTT
NA,TRBV9,NA,TRBJ1-2,CASSPEPGAYGYTF,TGTGCCAGCAGCCCGGAGCCAGGGGCCTATGGCTACACCTTC
TRBD2,TRBV7-9,few,TRBJ2-2,CASSPNSGPNTGELFF,TGTGCCAGCAGCCCCAATAGCGGGCCGAACACCGGGGAGCTGTTTTTT
NA,TRBV7-9,few,TRBJ1-1,CASSFGLLNTEAFF,TGTGCCAGCAGCTTTGGGCTTTTGAACACTGAAGCTTTCTTT
NA,TRBV7-9,NA,TRBJ1-1,CASSHLGGRGGTEAFF,TGTGCCAGCAGCCACCTAGGAGGGAGGGGAGGGACTGAAGCTTTCTTT
NA,TRBV19,NA,TRBJ1-2,CASRPRGTWGEGYGYTF,TGTGCCAGTAGACCCAGGGGCACCTGGGGCGAGGGATATGGCTACACCTTC
TRBD1,TRBV5-6,NA,TRBJ1-2,CASSLGAGQALGYTF,TGTGCCAGCAGCTTGGGAGCCGGACAGGCCCTGGGCTACACCTTC
NA,TRBV28,NA,TRBJ2-7,CASSFSGASYEQYF,TGTGCCAGCAGTTTCTCAGGGGCCTCCTACGAGCAGTACTTC
NA,TRBV13,NA,TRBJ2-5,CASSLGRETQYF,TGTGCCAGCAGCCTGGGACGGGAGACCCAGTACTTC
TRBD1,TRBV7-9,NA,TRBJ2-2,CASSPTGGASTGELFF,TGTGCCAGCAGCCCGACAGGGGGCGCAAGCACCGGGGAGCTGTTTTTT
NA,TRBV13,NA,TRBJ2-5,CASSVRGLETQYF,TGTGCCAGCAGCGTCCGGGGATTGGAGACCCAGTACTTC
NA,TRBV6-5,NA,TRBJ2-7,CASSYSIAGSRGGQYF,TGTGCCAGCAGTTACTCGATTGCAGGTTCGAGGGGGGGGCAGTACTTC
NA,TRBV7-6,NA,TRBJ2-7,CASSWDQLGDEQYF,TGTGCCAGCAGCTGGGACCAACTGGGGGACGAGCAGTACTTC
NA,TRBV11-2,NA,TRBJ2-1,CASSAPYIGASYNEQFF,TGTGCCAGCAGCGCCCCTTATATAGGCGCCTCCTACAATGAGCAGTTCTTC